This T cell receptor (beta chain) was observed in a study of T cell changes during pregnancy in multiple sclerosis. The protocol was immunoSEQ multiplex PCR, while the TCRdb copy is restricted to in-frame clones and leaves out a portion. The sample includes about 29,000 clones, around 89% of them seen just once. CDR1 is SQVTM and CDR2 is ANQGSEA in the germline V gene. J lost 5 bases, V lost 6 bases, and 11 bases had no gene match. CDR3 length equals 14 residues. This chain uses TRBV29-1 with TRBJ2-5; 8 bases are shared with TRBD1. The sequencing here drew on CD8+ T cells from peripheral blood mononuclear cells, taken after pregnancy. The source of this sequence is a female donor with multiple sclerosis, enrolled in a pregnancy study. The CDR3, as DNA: TGCAGCGTAGTAGACCAGGGGGCTCCTGAGACCCAGTACTTC. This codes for CSVVDQGAPETQYF.